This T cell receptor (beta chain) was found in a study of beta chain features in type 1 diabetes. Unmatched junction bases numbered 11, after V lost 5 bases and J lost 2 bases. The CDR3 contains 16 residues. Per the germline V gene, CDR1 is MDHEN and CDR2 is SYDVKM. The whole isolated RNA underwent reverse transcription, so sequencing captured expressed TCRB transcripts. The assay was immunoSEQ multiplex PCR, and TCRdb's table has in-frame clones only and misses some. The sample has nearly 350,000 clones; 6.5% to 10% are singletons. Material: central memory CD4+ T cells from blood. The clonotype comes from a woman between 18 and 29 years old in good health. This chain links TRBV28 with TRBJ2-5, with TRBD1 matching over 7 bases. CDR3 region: CASSKEGTGEQETQYF. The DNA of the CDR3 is TGTGCCAGCAGTAAGGAAGGTACAGGGGAGCAAGAGACCCAGTACTTC. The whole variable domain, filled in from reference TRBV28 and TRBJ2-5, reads DVKVTQSSRYLVKRTGEKVFLECVQDMDHENMFWYRQDPGLGLRLIYFSYDVKMKEKGDIPEGYSVSREKKERFSLILESASTNQTSMYLCASSKEGTGEQETQYFGPGTRLLVL.